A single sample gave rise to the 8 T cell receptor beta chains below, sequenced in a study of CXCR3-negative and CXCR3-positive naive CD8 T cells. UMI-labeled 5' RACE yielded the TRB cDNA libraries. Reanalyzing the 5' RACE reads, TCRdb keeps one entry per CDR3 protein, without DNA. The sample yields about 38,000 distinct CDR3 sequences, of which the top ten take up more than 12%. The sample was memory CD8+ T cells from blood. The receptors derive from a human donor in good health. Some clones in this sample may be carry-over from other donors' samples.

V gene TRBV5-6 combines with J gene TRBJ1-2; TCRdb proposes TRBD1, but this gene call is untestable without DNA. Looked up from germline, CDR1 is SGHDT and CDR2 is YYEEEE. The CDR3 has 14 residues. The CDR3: CASSSGTGGYGYTF. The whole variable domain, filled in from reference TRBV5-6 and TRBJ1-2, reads DAGVTQSPTHLIKTRGQQVTLRCSPKSGHDTVSWYQQALGQGPQFIFQYYEEEERQRGNFPDRFSGHQFPNYSSELNVNALLLGDSALYLCASSSGTGGYGYTFGSGTRLTVV.

The CDR3 spells CASSQGTGGYGYTF. This sequence joins TRBV5-6 and TRBJ1-2; the TCRdb call, TRBD1, lacks DNA for checking. Germline V gene lookup returns CDR1 SGHDT and CDR2 YYEEEE. The CDR3 is made up of 14 amino acids.

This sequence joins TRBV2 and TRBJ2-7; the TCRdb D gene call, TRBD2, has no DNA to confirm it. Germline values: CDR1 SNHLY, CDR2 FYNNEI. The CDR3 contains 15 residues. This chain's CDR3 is CASNDPSGGMHEQYF.

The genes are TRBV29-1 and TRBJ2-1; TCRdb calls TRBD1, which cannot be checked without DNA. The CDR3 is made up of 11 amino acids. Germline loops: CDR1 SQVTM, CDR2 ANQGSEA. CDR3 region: CSVQAGTGPFF.

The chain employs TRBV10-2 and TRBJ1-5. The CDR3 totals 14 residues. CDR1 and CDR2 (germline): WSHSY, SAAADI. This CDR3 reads CASSESFRDQPQHF.

The CDR3 here is CASSLVGGGTDTQYF. The chain combines TRBV5-5 with TRBJ2-3; TCRdb names TRBD1, which stays unverified in the absence of DNA. The CDR3 spans 15 residues. The germline V gene has CDR1 SGHKS and CDR2 YYEKEE (reference sequence). Full variable domain (missing parts from reference TRBV5-5 and TRBJ2-3): DAGVTQSPTHLIKTRGQQVTLRCSPISGHKSVSWYQQVLGQGPQFIFQYYEKEERGRGNFPDRFSARQFPNYSSELNVNALLLGDSALYLCASSLVGGGTDTQYFGPGTRLTVL.

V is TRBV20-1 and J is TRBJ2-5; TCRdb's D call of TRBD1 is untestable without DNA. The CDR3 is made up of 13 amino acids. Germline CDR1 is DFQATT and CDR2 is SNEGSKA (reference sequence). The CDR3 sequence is CSAPPTGNQAQYF.

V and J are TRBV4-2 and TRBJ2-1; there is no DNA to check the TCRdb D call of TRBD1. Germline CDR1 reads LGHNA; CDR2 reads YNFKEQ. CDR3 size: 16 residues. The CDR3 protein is CASSQRSAGEYNEQFF.